This is a list of T cell receptor beta chains from one sample in a study of T cells expressing NK-cell markers. After re-calling the 5' RACE reads, TCRdb lists one entry per CDR3 protein, DNA absent. The sample table sets out a few hundred thousand distinct CDR3 sequences. Sequenced material: blood T cells: a sorted CD56 or NKG2C T cell subset, CD4+ or CD8+ T cells, or bulk PBMC T cells (not recorded which). These receptors came from a man younger than 35 in good health. The CDR3 runs from the conserved cysteine through the conserved F or W.

V	J	length	CDR3
TRBV5-1	TRBJ2-3	16	CASSSVGRGLGDTQYF
TRBV20-1	TRBJ2-1	14	CSARPGRGGGEQFF
TRBV6-1	TRBJ2-1	15	CASRSGTSDLNEQFF
TRBV20-1	TRBJ2-7	15	CSARLGDRGLYEQYF
TRBV7-8	TRBJ2-1	13	CASSSSGLHEQFF
TRBV12-3/TRBV12-4	TRBJ2-1	15	CASRGQRASYNEQFF
TRBV12-3/TRBV12-4	TRBJ2-2	15	CASRRIAGDTGELFF
TRBV6-1	TRBJ1-5	16	CASRMTGGSNNQPQHF
TRBV11-3	TRBJ2-1	14	CASTEREGRNEQFF
TRBV28	TRBJ2-5	13	CASSFGQQETQYF
TRBV20-1	TRBJ1-2	13	CSAQRDTGYGYTF
TRBV12-3/TRBV12-4	TRBJ2-3	15	CASRPLSGSADTQYF
TRBV12-3/TRBV12-4	TRBJ1-5	16	CASSKLDTLSNQPQHF
TRBV12-3/TRBV12-4	TRBJ2-1	14	CARVEGISYNEQFF
TRBV7-2	TRBJ2-1	17	CASSFGFFESSYNEQFF
TRBV7-2	TRBJ1-2	13	CASTRALYYGYTF
TRBV3-1	TRBJ2-1	18	CASSQSGLAETNYNEQFF
TRBV6-5	TRBJ2-7	15	CASSSTAGLLYEQYF
TRBV7-2	TRBJ1-2	15	CASSSPGQSNYGYTF
TRBV29-1	TRBJ2-5	13	CSVAVSYQETQYF
TRBV7-2	TRBJ2-5	13	CASSLGLRETQYF
TRBV27	TRBJ2-1	17	CASSATGTSDSYNEQFF
TRBV7-2	TRBJ2-7	13	CASSSLAGYEQYF
TRBV4-1	TRBJ1-1	16	CASSQNTGVGNTEAFF
TRBV20-1	TRBJ2-3	13	CSRRWAGADTQYF
TRBV20-1	TRBJ2-3	11	CSADRRGTQYF
TRBV11-3	TRBJ2-3	15	CASSLPVMGTDTQYF
TRBV18	TRBJ1-1	15	CASSHREPLNTEAFF
TRBV5-5	TRBJ2-1	17	CASSRISSGSSYNEQFF
TRBV3-1	TRBJ2-3	18	CASSQGRGREPSTDTQYF
TRBV19	TRBJ2-5	15	CASSIPGTPPETQYF
TRBV11-2	TRBJ2-7	14	CASRISPNPHEQYF
TRBV4-1	TRBJ2-1	16	CASSQGDSLSYNEQFF
TRBV20-1	TRBJ2-5	11	CSEQEGTTQYF
TRBV5-1	TRBJ1-4	14	CASSQTGAGEKLFF
TRBV5-1	TRBJ2-2	16	CASSLSGLMNTGELFF
TRBV7-2	TRBJ2-3	15	CASSWGDRPEDTQYF
TRBV7-9	TRBJ2-3	11	CASRPAGTQYF
TRBV5-6	TRBJ2-1	21	CASSLTTWTSGIRHAYNEQFF
TRBV5-1	TRBJ2-5	14	CASSSSGRRETQYF
TRBV5-5	TRBJ1-3	16	CASSSANEPSGNTIYF
TRBV18	TRBJ2-2	12	CASSPPWGELFF
TRBV28	TRBJ2-6	15	CATRFSRAGANVLTF
TRBV5-1	TRBJ2-1	13	CASSLEGVGEQFF